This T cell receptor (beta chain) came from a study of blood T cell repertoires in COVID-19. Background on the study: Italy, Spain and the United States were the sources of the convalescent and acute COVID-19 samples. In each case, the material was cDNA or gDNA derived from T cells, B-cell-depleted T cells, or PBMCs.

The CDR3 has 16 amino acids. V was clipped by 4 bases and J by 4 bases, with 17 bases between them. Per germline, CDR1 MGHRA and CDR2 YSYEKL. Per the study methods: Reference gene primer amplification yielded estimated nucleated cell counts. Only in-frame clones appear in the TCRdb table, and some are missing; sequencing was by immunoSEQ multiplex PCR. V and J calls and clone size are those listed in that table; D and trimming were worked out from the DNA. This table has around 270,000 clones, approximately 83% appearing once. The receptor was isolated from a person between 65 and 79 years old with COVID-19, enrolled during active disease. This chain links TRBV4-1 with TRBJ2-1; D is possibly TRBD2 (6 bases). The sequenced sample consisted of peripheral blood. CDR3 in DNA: TGCGCCAGCAGCCCCTCAGGCGGGAACCCTTACAATGAGCAGTTCTTC. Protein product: CASSPSGGNPYNEQFF.